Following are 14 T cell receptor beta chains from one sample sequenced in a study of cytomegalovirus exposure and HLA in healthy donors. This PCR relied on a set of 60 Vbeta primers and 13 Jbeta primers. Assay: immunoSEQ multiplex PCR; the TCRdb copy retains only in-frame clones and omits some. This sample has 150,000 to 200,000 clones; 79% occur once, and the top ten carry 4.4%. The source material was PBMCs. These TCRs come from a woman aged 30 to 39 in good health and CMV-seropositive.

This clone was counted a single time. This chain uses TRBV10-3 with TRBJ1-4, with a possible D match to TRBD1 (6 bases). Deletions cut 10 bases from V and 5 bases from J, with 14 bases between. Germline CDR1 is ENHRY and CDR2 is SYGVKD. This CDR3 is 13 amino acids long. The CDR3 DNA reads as TGTGCCACCGCACAGGGCTCCAATGAAAAACTGTTTTTT. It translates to CATAQGSNEKLFF.

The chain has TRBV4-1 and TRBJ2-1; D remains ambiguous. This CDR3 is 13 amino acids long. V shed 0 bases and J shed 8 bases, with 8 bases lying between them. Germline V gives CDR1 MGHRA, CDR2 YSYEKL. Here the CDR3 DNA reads TGCGCCAGCAGCCAAGAGGGCGTGGATGAGCAGTTCTTC. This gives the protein CASSQEGVDEQFF.

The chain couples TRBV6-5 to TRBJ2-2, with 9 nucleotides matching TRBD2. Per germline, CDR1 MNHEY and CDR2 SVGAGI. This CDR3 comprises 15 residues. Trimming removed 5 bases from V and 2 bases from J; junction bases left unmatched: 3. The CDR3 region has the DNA TGTGCCAGCAGTAAGGGACTAGCAAACACCGGGGAGCTGTTTTTT. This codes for CASSKGLANTGELFF.

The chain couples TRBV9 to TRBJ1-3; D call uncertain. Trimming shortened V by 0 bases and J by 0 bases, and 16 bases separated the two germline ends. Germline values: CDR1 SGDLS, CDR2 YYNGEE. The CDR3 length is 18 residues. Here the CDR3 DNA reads TGTGCCAGCAGCGTAGGAGGGAGGGTCGATACCTCTGGAAACACCATATATTTT. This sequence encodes CASSVGGRVDTSGNTIYF.

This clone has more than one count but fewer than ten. The CDR3 DNA reads TGCGCCAGCAGCCAAGACCCCCGGACTGAAGCTTTCTTT. It encodes CASSQDPRTEAFF. The chain recombines TRBV4-1 with TRBJ1-1; D is unresolved. Germline CDR1 is MGHRA and CDR2 is YSYEKL. With 0 bases removed from V and 5 bases from J, the gap between germline ends came to 7 bases. CDR3 length: 13 residues.

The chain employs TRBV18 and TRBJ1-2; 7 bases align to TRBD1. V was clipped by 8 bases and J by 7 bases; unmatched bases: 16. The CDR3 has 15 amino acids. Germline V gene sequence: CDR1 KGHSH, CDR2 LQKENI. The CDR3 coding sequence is TGTGCCAGCGAACCGGGACAGCCATTGCACTCTGGCTACACCTTC. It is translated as CASEPGQPLHSGYTF. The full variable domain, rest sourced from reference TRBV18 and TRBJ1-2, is NAGVMQNPRHLVRRRGQEARLRCSPMKGHSHVYWYRQLPEEGLKFMVYLQKENIIDESGMPKERFSAEFPKEGPSILRIQQVVRGDSAAYFCASEPGQPLHSGYTFGSGTRLTVV.

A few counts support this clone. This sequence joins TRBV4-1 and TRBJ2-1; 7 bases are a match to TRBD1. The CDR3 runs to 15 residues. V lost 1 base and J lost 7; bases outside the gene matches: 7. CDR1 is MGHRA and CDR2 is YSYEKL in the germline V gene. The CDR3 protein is CASSQGDYRGNEQFF. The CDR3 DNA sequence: TGCGCCAGCAGCCAAGGGGATTACAGGGGTAATGAGCAGTTCTTC.

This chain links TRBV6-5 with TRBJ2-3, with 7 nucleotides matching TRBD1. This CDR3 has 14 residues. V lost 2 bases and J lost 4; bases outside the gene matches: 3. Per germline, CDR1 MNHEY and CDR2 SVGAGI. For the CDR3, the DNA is TGTGCCAGCAGTTACCGGCAGGGGGCAGATACGCAGTATTTT. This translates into CASSYRQGADTQYF.

CDR3 sequence: CASEDRENEKLFF. The CDR3 nucleotides are TGTGCCAGCGAGGACAGGGAAAATGAAAAACTGTTTTTT. The chain combines TRBV14 with TRBJ1-4; 8 bases agree with TRBD1. The V and J ends lost 8 bases and 5 bases, in that order; junction bases with no gene match: 4. Per germline, CDR1 SGHDN and CDR2 FVKESK. The CDR3 consists of 13 residues.

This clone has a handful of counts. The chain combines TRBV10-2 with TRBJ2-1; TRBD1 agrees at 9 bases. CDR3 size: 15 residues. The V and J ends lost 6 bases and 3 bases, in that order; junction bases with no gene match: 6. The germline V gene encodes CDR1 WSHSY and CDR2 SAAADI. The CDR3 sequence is CASSLDRGVYNEQFF. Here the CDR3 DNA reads TGCGCCAGCAGCCTGGACAGGGGCGTCTACAATGAGCAGTTCTTC.

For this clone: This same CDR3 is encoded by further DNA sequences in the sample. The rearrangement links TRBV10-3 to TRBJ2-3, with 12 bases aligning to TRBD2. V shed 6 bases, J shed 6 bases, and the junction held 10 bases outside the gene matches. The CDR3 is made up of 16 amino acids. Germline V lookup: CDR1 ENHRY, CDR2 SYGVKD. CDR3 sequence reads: CAIRDPLAGGSDTQYF. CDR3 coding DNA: TGTGCCATCAGGGACCCCCTAGCGGGAGGGTCCGATACGCAGTATTTT.

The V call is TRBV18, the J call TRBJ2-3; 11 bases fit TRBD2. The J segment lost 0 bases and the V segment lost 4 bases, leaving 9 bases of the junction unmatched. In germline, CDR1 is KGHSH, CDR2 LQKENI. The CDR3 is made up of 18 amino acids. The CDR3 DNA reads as TGTGCCAGCTCACTACTGGGACTAGCGGATCTTAGCACAGATACGCAGTATTTT. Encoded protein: CASSLLGLADLSTDTQYF. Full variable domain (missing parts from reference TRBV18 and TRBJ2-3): NAGVMQNPRHLVRRRGQEARLRCSPMKGHSHVYWYRQLPEEGLKFMVYLQKENIIDESGMPKERFSAEFPKEGPSILRIQQVVRGDSAAYFCASSLLGLADLSTDTQYFGPGTRLTVL.

CDR3 coding DNA: TGTGCCAGCAGCTTATCTAGCGGGGGGAATTTACCCAAAAACATTCAGTACTTC. Translating gives CASSLSSGGNLPKNIQYF. The chain combines TRBV7-6 with TRBJ2-4, with 11 bases aligning to TRBD2. The CDR3 consists of 18 residues. Losses at the gene ends were 2 bases for V and 2 bases for J; bases not matched to a gene: 8. Germline V gene sequence: CDR1 SGHVS, CDR2 FNYEAQ.

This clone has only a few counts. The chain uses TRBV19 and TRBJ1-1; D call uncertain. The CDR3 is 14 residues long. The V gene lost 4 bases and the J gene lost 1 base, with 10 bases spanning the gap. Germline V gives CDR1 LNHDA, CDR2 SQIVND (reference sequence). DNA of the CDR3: TGTGCCAGTAGTACCCCACAAACGAACACTGAAGCTTTCTTT. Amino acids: CASSTPQTNTEAFF.